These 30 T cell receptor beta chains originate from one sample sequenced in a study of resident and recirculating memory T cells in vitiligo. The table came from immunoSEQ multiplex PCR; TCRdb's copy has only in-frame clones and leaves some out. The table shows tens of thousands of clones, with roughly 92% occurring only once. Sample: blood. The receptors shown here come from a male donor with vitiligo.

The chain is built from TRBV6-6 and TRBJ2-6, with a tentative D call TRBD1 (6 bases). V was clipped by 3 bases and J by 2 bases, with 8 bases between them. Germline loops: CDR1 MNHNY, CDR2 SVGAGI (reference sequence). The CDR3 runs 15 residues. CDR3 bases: TGTGCCAGCAGTTATGGGGGCGCTGGGGCCAACGTCCTGACTTTC. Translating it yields CASSYGGAGANVLTF.

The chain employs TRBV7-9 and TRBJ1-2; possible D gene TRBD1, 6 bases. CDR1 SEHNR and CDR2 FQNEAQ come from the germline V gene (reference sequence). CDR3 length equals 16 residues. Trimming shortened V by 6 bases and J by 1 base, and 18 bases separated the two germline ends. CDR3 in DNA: TGTGCCAGCAGGAAAAGCCCGGACAGCAATAACTATGGCTACACCTTC. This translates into CASRKSPDSNNYGYTF.

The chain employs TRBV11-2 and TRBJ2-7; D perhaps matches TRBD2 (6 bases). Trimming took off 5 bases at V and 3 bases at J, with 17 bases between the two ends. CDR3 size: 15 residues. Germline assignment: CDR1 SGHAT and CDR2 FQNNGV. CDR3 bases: TGTGCCAGCAGCCACATCAGACGGGGGAACTACGAGCAGTACTTC. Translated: CASSHIRRGNYEQYF.

CDR3 nucleotides: TGTGCCAGCAGCTTTGGGGGGAACCAAGAGACCCAGTACTTC. It specifies CASSFGGNQETQYF. The chain has TRBV5-4 and TRBJ2-5, with a tentative D call TRBD2 (6 bases). V was cut by 2 bases and J by 0 bases, with 8 bases left in between. The CDR3 has 14 residues. Germline assignment: CDR1 SGHNT and CDR2 YYREEE (reference sequence). The full variable domain, in which reference TRBV5-4 and TRBJ2-5 provide the parts outside the CDR3, is ETGVTQSPTHLIKTRGQQVTLRCSSQSGHNTVSWYQQALGQGPQFIFQYYREEENGRGNFPPRFSGLQFPNYSSELNVNALELDDSALYLCASSFGGNQETQYFGPGTRLLVL.

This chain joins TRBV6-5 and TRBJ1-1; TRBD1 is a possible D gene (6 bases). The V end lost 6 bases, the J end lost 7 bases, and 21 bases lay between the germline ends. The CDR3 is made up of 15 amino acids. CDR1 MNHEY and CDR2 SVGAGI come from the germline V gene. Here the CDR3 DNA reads TGTGCCAGCAGATCACTACAGGGAGAGGCTTATGAAGCTTTCTTT. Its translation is CASRSLQGEAYEAFF.

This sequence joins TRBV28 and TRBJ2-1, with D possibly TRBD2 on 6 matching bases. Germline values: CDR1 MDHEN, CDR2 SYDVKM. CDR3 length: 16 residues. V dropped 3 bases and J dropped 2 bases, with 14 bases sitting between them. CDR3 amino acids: CASSFSGGGAYNEQFF. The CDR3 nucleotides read TGTGCCAGCAGTTTCTCTGGGGGAGGCGCCTACAATGAGCAGTTCTTC.

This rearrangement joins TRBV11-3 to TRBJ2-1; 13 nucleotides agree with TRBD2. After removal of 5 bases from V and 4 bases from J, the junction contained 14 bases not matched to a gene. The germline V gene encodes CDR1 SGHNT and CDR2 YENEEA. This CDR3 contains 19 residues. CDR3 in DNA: TGTGCCAGCAGCCACCGACTGGCGACTAGCGGGGGGCTTTACAATGAGCAGTTCTTC. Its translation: CASSHRLATSGGLYNEQFF.

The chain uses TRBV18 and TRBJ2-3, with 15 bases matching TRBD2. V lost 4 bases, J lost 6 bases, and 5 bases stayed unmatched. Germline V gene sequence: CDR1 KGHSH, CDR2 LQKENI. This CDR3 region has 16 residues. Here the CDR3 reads CASSLGTSGGKDTQYF. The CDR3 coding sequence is TGTGCCAGCTCACTCGGGACTAGCGGGGGGAAGGATACGCAGTATTTT.

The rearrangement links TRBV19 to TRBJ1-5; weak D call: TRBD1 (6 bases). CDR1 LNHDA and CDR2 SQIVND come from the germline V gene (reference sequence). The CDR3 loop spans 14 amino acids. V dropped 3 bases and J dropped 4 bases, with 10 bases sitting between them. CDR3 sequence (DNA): TGTGCCAGTAGTATTGGGGGCGAAAATCAGCCCCAGCATTTT. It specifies CASSIGGENQPQHF.

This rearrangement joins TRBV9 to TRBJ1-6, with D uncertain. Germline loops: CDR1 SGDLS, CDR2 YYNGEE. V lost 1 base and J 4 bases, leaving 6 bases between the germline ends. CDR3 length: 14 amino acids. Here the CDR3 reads CASSVSTYNSPLHF. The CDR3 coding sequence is TGTGCCAGCAGCGTATCCACATATAATTCACCCCTCCACTTT.

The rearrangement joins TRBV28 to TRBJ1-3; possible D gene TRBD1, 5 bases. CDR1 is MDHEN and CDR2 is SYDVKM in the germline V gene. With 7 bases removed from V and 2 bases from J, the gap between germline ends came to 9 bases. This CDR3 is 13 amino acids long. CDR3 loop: CASNLGPGNTIYF. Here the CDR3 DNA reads TGTGCCAGCAATCTGGGGCCTGGAAACACCATATATTTT.

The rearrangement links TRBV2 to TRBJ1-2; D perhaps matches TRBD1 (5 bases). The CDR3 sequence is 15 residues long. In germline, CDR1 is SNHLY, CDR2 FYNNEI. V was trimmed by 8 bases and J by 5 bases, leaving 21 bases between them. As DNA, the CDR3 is TGTGCCAGCGGTTCCGACAGCCAGTCGGTTTATGGCTACACCTTC. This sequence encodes CASGSDSQSVYGYTF.

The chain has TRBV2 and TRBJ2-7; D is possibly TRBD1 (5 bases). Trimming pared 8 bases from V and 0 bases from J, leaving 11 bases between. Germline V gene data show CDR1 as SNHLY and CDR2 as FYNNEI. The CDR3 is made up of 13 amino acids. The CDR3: CASQTDTSYEQYF. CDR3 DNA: TGTGCCAGCCAGACAGATACCTCCTACGAGCAGTACTTC.

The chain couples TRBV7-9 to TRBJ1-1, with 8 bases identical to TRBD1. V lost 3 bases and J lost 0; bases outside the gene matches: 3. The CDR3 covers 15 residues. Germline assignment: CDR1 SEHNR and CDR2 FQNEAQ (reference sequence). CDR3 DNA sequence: TGTGCCAGCAGCTTTACAGGGGGTATGAACACTGAAGCTTTCTTT. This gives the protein CASSFTGGMNTEAFF.

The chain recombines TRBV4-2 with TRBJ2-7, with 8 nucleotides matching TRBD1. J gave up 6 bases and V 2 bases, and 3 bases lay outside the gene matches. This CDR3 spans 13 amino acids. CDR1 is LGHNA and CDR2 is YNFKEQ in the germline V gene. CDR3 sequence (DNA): TGTGCCAGCAGCCAAAGGACAGGGAGCGAGCAGTACTTC. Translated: CASSQRTGSEQYF.

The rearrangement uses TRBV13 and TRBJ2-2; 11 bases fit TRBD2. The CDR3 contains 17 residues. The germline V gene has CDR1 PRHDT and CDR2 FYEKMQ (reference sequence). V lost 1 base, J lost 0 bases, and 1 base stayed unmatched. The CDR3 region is CASSLASGGPNTGELFF. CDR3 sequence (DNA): TGTGCCAGCAGCTTAGCTAGCGGGGGGCCGAACACCGGGGAGCTGTTTTTT.

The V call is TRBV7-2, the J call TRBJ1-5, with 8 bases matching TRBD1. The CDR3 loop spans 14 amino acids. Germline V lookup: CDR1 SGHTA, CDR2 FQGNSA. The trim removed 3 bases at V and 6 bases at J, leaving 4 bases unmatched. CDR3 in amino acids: CASSFTTGGQPQHF. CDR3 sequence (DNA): TGTGCCAGCAGCTTTACTACAGGGGGTCAGCCCCAGCATTTT.

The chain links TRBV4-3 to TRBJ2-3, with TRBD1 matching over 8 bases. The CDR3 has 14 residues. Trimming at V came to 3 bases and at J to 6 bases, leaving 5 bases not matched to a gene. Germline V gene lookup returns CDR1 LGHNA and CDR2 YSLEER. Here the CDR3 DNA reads TGCGCCAGCAGCCAGAAAAACAGGGGGGATACGCAGTATTTT. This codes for CASSQKNRGDTQYF.

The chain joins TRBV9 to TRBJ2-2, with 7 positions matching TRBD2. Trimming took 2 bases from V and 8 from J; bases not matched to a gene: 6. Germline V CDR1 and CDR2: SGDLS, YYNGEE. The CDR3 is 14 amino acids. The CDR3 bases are TGTGCCAGCAGCGTCTCGGCTAGCGGTGGGGAGCTGTTTTTT. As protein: CASSVSASGGELFF.

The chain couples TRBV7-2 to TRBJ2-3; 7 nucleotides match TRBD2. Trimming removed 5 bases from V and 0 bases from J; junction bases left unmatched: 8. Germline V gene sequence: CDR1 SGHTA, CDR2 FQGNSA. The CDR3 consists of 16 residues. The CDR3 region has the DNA TGTGCCAGCAGCCCCAAAAGACTAGCAAGCACAGATACGCAGTATTTT. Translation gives CASSPKRLASTDTQYF.

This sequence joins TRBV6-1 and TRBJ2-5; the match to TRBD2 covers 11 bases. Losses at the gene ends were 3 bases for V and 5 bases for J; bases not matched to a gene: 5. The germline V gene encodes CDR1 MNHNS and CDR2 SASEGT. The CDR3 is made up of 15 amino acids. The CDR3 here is CASSEIAGGRETQYF. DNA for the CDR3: TGTGCCAGCAGTGAGATAGCGGGGGGGCGGGAGACCCAGTACTTC.

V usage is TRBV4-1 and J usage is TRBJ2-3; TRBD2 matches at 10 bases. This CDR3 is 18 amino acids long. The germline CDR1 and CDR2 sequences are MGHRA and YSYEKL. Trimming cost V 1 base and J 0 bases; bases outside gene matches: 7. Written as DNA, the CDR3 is TGCGCCAGCAGCCAAGGGGTGAGCGGGGGGGCGAGCACAGATACGCAGTATTTT. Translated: CASSQGVSGGASTDTQYF.

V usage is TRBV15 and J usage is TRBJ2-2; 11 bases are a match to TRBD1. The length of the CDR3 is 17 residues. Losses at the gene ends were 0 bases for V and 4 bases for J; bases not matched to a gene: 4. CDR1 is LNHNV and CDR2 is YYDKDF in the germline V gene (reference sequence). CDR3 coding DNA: TGTGCCACCAGCAGAGATGGGACAGGGGGGCGCACCGGGGAGCTGTTTTTT. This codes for CATSRDGTGGRTGELFF.

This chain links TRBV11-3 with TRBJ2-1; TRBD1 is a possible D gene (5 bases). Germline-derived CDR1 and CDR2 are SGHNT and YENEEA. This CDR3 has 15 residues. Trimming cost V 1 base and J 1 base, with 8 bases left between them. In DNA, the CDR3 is TGTGCCAGCAGCTTAGTCAGGGAATCCTACAATGAGCAGTTCTTC. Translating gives CASSLVRESYNEQFF.

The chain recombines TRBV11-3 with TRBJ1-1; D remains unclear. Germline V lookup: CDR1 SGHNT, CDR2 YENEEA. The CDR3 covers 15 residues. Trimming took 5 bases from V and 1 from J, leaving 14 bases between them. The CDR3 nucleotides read TGTGCCAGCAGCCCCAGAGGAGGCACGAACACTGAAGCTTTCTTT. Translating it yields CASSPRGGTNTEAFF.

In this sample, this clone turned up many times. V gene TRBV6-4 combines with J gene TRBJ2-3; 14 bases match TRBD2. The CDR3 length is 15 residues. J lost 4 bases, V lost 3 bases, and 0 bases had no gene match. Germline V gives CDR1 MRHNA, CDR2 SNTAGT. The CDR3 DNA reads TGTGCCAGCAGTGAGACTAGCGGGGGGGCAGATACGCAGTATTTT. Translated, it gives CASSETSGGADTQYF.

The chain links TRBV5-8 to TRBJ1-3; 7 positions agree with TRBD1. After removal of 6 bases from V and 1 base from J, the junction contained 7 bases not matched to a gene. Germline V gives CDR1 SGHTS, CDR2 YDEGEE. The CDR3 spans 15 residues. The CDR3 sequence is CASNPRGESGNTIYF. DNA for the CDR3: TGTGCCAGCAACCCCAGGGGGGAATCTGGAAACACCATATATTTT. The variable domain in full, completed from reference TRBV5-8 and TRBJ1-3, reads EAGVTQSPTHLIKTRGQQATLRCSPISGHTSVYWYQQALGLGLQFLLWYDEGEERNRGNFPPRFSGRQFPNYSSELNVNALELEDSALYLCASNPRGESGNTIYFGEGSWLTVV.

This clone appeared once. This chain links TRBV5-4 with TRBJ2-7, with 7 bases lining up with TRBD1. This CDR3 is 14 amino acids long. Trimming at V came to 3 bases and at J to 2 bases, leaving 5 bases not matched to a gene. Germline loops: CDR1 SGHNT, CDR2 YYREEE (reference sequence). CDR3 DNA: TGTGCCAGCAGCTCGACAGGGAAAGCCTACGAGCAGTACTTC. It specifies CASSSTGKAYEQYF. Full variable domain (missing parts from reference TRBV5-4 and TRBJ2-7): ETGVTQSPTHLIKTRGQQVTLRCSSQSGHNTVSWYQQALGQGPQFIFQYYREEENGRGNFPPRFSGLQFPNYSSELNVNALELDDSALYLCASSSTGKAYEQYFGPGTRLTVT.

This CDR3 reads CASSLDGVYEQYF. In DNA form, the CDR3 reads TGTGCCAGCAGCTTAGATGGAGTCTACGAGCAGTACTTC. The chain links TRBV7-9 to TRBJ2-7; D is unclear. This CDR3 comprises 13 residues. Germline CDR1 and CDR2: SEHNR and FQNEAQ (reference sequence). V was cut by 1 base and J by 3 bases, with 7 bases left in between. The variable domain in full, completed from reference TRBV7-9 and TRBJ2-7, reads DTGVSQNPRHKITKRGQNVTFRCDPISEHNRLYWYRQTLGQGPEFLTYFQNEAQLEKSRLLSDRFSAERPKGSFSTLEIQRTEQGDSAMYLCASSLDGVYEQYFGPGTRLTVT.

The CDR3 region is CASSPQVNTEAFF. The CDR3 DNA is TGTGCCAGCAGCCCTCAGGTGAACACTGAAGCTTTCTTT. This chain uses TRBV9 with TRBJ1-1, with unresolved D. This CDR3 is 13 amino acids long. Germline V CDR1 and CDR2: SGDLS, YYNGEE. The V end was cut by 4 bases, the J end by 0 bases, with 7 bases between.